These 28 T cell receptor beta chains were all obtained from the same sample, sequenced in a study of shared clonotypes between healthy human individuals. The naive CD8 fraction comprised CD45RO-negative cells positively selected for CCR7 and excluded terminally differentiated effector memory CD45RA+ cells. Sequenced by immunoSEQ multiplex PCR; TCRdb stores in-frame clones only, minus some. The sample lists approximately 2,000,000 clones; around 93% were seen once. Specimen: naive CD8+ T cells from PBMCs. The source of these receptors is a man aged 18 to 29 in good health. Some clones in this sample may be carry-over from other donors' samples.

The V gene is TRBV27, the J gene TRBJ2-3, with 10 bases matching TRBD2. The CDR3 is 15 amino acids. The germline V gene encodes CDR1 MNHEY and CDR2 SMNVEV (reference sequence). V lost 5 bases to trimming and J lost 2 bases; unmatched junction nucleotides: 4. The CDR3 DNA reads TGTGCCAGCAGTACACTAGCGGGGTACACAGATACGCAGTATTTT. It is translated as CASSTLAGYTDTQYF.

The chain combines TRBV19 with TRBJ2-5, with TRBD1 matching 9 bases. Germline-derived CDR1 and CDR2 are LNHDA and SQIVND (reference sequence). This CDR3 has 14 amino acids. V gave up 5 bases and J gave up 7 bases; unmatched junction bases: 8. The CDR3 spells CASSPDRGLRTQYF. In DNA form, the CDR3 reads TGTGCCAGTAGTCCGGACAGGGGTTTGAGGACCCAGTACTTC. Drawing the rest from reference TRBV19 and TRBJ2-5, the complete variable domain is DGGITQSPKYLFRKEGQNVTLSCEQNLNHDAMYWYRQDPGQGLRLIYYSQIVNDFQKGDIAEGYSVSREKKESFPLTVTSAQKNPTAFYLCASSPDRGLRTQYFGPGTRLLVL.

The V gene is TRBV25-1, the J gene TRBJ2-4; possibly TRBD1 or TRBD2 for D (6 bases each). From germline, CDR1 is MGHDK and CDR2 SYGVNS. V was pared by 2 bases and J by 3 bases, with 11 bases between. The CDR3 runs to 15 residues. For the CDR3, the DNA is TGTGCCAGCAGTGAAGGGGGGCCGGGCAAAAACATTCAGTACTTC. It yields the protein CASSEGGPGKNIQYF.

The chain carries TRBV29-1 and TRBJ1-2, with 9 bases identical to TRBD1. The germline V gene encodes CDR1 SQVTM and CDR2 ANQGSEA. This CDR3 is built from 13 residues. V was pared by 2 bases and J by 12 bases, with 10 bases of the junction left unmatched. The CDR3 is CSVEKNRGPGHTF. In nucleotides, the CDR3 is TGCAGCGTTGAAAAAAACAGGGGGCCGGGCCACACCTTC.

The genes are TRBV9 and TRBJ2-1, with TRBD1 as a possible D gene (5 bases). CDR3 size: 16 residues. Germline V gene lookup returns CDR1 SGDLS and CDR2 YYNGEE. The V end lost 4 bases, the J end lost 10 bases, and 24 bases lay between the germline ends. CDR3: CASSPPGGQGFGEQFF. CDR3 nucleotide sequence: TGTGCCAGCAGCCCCCCGGGCGGACAAGGGTTTGGGGAGCAGTTCTTC.

This clone was seen once. The chain has TRBV9 and TRBJ1-2; 7 bases are shared with TRBD1. The CDR3 is made up of 16 amino acids. V dropped 4 bases and J dropped 4; count of bases not matched to a gene: 13. Germline V CDR1 and CDR2: SGDLS, YYNGEE. Here the CDR3 DNA reads TGTGCCAGCAGCCGAGCCGGGACAGAATTACCCTATGGCTACACCTTC. Residues: CASSRAGTELPYGYTF.

The V gene is TRBV7-3, the J gene TRBJ2-1; D ambiguous. Between the trimmed V and J ends, which lost 8 bases and 2 bases, there was a span of 16 bases. CDR3 length: 15 amino acids. The germline CDR1 and CDR2 sequences are SGHTA and FQGTGA. The CDR3: CASALRPLPYNEQFF. CDR3 nucleotide sequence: TGTGCCAGCGCCCTGAGGCCACTTCCCTACAATGAGCAGTTCTTC.

The chain links TRBV28 to TRBJ1-4; perhaps TRBD1 as D (5 bases). This CDR3 contains 18 residues. The V end lost 3 bases, the J end lost 8 bases, and 25 bases lay between the germline ends. Germline CDR1 is MDHEN and CDR2 is SYDVKM. For the CDR3, the DNA is TGTGCCAGCAGTTTCCAGAGCGGGGACTGGGGGGGAGACGAAAAACTGTTTTTT. This sequence encodes CASSFQSGDWGGDEKLFF.

This chain joins TRBV29-1 and TRBJ2-1, with TRBD1 matching 7 bases. V was clipped by 5 bases and J by 5 bases; unmatched bases: 3. The CDR3 runs to 12 residues. The germline gives CDR1 SQVTM, CDR2 ANQGSEA. The CDR3 loop reads CSVRDSHNEQFF. As DNA, the CDR3 is TGCAGCGTTCGGGACAGCCACAATGAGCAGTTCTTC.

The chain recombines TRBV28 with TRBJ2-2; D unclear. CDR3 length: 13 amino acids. V lost 1 base, J lost 4 bases, and 4 bases lay in between. Germline CDR1 reads MDHEN; CDR2 reads SYDVKM. Written as DNA, the CDR3 is TGTGCCAGCAGTTTATTTACCACCGGGGAGCTGTTTTTT. Encoded protein: CASSLFTTGELFF.

This clone appeared a single time. V and J are TRBV15 and TRBJ2-6, with D perhaps matching TRBD1 (6 bases). The CDR3 runs to 17 residues. Germline values: CDR1 LNHNV, CDR2 YYDKDF (reference sequence). Trimming pared 3 bases from V and 0 bases from J, leaving 12 bases between. CDR3 region: CATSRDSPSSGANVLTF. CDR3 nucleotides: TGTGCCACCAGCAGGGACAGTCCGAGCTCTGGGGCCAACGTCCTGACTTTC. Supplemented by reference TRBV15 and TRBJ2-6, the full variable domain reads DAMVIQNPRYQVTQFGKPVTLSCSQTLNHNVMYWYQQKSSQAPKLLFHYYDKDFNNEADTPDNFQSRRPNTSFCFLDIRSPGLGDTAMYLCATSRDSPSSGANVLTFGAGSRLTVL.

A single count supports this clone. CDR3 bases: TGCAGCGTCCAACCGTTCCGGGACACTTACACAGATACGCAGTATTTT. This translates into CSVQPFRDTYTDTQYF. This sequence joins TRBV29-1 and TRBJ2-3; D perhaps matches TRBD1 (6 bases). Germline V CDR1 and CDR2: SQVTM, ANQGSEA. The CDR3 consists of 16 residues. The V gene lost 6 bases and the J gene lost 2 bases, with 21 bases spanning the gap.

The chain recombines TRBV6-4 with TRBJ2-7; no clear D gene. CDR1 and CDR2 (germline): MRHNA, SNTAGT. The V and J ends lost 6 bases and 6 bases respectively, with 12 bases between them. The CDR3 length is 12 residues. CDR3 nucleotides: TGTGCCAGCAGAGACATTGACTCCGAGCAGTACTTC. This sequence encodes CASRDIDSEQYF.

J is TRBJ2-1 and V is TRBV9; D tentatively reads TRBD1 or TRBD2 (6 bases each). The CDR3 totals 15 residues. Looked up from germline, CDR1 is SGDLS and CDR2 is YYNGEE. With 3 bases removed from V and 5 bases from J, the gap between germline ends came to 15 bases. CDR3: CASSARTGADNEQFF. The CDR3 DNA sequence: TGTGCCAGCAGCGCCCGGACGGGGGCGGACAATGAGCAGTTCTTC.

The chain recombines TRBV15 with TRBJ2-3; no clear D. Germline CDR1 reads LNHNV; CDR2 reads YYDKDF (reference sequence). V lost 2 bases to trimming and J lost 1 base, with 10 bases between them. CDR3 size: 15 residues. As DNA, the CDR3 is TGTGCCACCAGCAGAACGGGCCTAGGCACAGATACGCAGTATTTT. Translation: CATSRTGLGTDTQYF.

DNA of the CDR3: TGTGCCAGCAGCTCCAATGACAGGAAACCTAACTATGGCTACACCTTC. Amino acid sequence: CASSSNDRKPNYGYTF. V and J are TRBV9 and TRBJ1-2; TRBD1 might be the D (6 bases). The CDR3 is 16 amino acids. CDR1 is SGDLS, CDR2 YYNGEE, per germline. Trimming removed 4 bases at V and 0 bases at J, with 16 bases between.

The chain recombines TRBV19 with TRBJ2-7; D gene unclear. CDR3 length equals 13 residues. The germline gives CDR1 LNHDA, CDR2 SQIVND (reference sequence). V was pared by 5 bases and J by 2 bases, with 10 bases between. CDR3 sequence (DNA): TGTGCCAGTAGTGTAAAGGGCCCCTACGAGCAGTACTTC. This sequence encodes CASSVKGPYEQYF.

This chain connects TRBV9 to TRBJ2-7; a possible D gene is TRBD2 (6 bases). Trimming took off 0 bases at V and 2 bases at J, with 12 bases between the two ends. Germline assignment: CDR1 SGDLS and CDR2 YYNGEE. This CDR3 is built from 15 residues. The CDR3 is CASSVASGVAYEQYF. The CDR3 nucleotides read TGTGCCAGCAGCGTAGCTTCGGGGGTCGCCTACGAGCAGTACTTC.

The chain combines TRBV14 with TRBJ2-3; 7 bases match TRBD1. V lost 2 bases, J lost 0 bases, and 8 bases stayed unmatched. CDR3 length: 17 amino acids. Per the germline V gene, CDR1 is SGHDN and CDR2 is FVKESK. The CDR3 nucleotides are TGTGCCAGCAGCCAAAACTACAGGGGCAGTAGCACAGATACGCAGTATTTT. Amino acid sequence: CASSQNYRGSSTDTQYF.

This rearrangement joins TRBV7-9 to TRBJ2-1; 8 nucleotides agree with TRBD2. The germline CDR1 and CDR2 sequences are SEHNR and FQNEAQ (reference sequence). The CDR3 runs to 18 residues. J was trimmed by 9 bases and V by 0 bases; bases with no gene match: 16. CDR3 bases: TGTGCCAGCAGCTTAGCGCCTTATGAGGGACTAGGATCCCTTGAGCAGTTCTTC. Its translation is CASSLAPYEGLGSLEQFF.

This clone was recorded a few times. Additional DNA sequences in this sample encode the identical CDR3. This sequence joins TRBV28 and TRBJ1-1, with unresolved D. Germline V CDR1 and CDR2: MDHEN, SYDVKM. There are 13 residues in the CDR3. V shed 2 bases and J shed 1 base, with 5 bases lying between them. CDR3 sequence: CASSLGWNTEAFF. The DNA for the CDR3 is TGTGCCAGCAGTTTAGGGTGGAACACTGAAGCTTTCTTT.

The rearrangement links TRBV19 to TRBJ2-7; 7 bases match TRBD1. V dropped 5 bases and J dropped 2; count of bases not matched to a gene: 9. The CDR3 is 15 residues long. Germline V gene sequence: CDR1 LNHDA, CDR2 SQIVND (reference sequence). This CDR3 is CASSVDREGPYEQYF. The CDR3 nucleotides read TGTGCCAGTAGTGTCGACAGGGAAGGCCCCTACGAGCAGTACTTC.

The rearrangement links TRBV5-5 to TRBJ1-5; D not resolved. The CDR3 consists of 15 residues. V was clipped by 0 bases and J by 7 bases, with 14 bases between them. Germline CDR1 SGHKS, CDR2 YYEKEE (reference sequence). This CDR3 reads CASSLVGREHQPQHF. The CDR3 DNA is TGTGCCAGCAGCTTGGTAGGAAGGGAGCACCAGCCCCAGCATTTT.

V gene TRBV9 combines with J gene TRBJ2-2; the D is unclear. Germline V gene data show CDR1 as SGDLS and CDR2 as YYNGEE. Between the trimmed V and J ends, which lost 4 bases and 6 bases, there was a span of 10 bases. The CDR3 has 13 amino acids. Here the CDR3 DNA reads TGTGCCAGCAGCCATACTTACCCCGGGGAGCTGTTTTTT. Amino acids: CASSHTYPGELFF. The variable domain in full, completed from reference TRBV9 and TRBJ2-2, reads DSGVTQTPKHLITATGQRVTLRCSPRSGDLSVYWYQQSLDQGLQFLIQYYNGEERAKGNILERFSAQQFPDLHSELNLSSLELGDSALYFCASSHTYPGELFFGEGSRLTVL.

The rearrangement uses TRBV9 and TRBJ1-3, with 7 bases identical to TRBD1. In germline, CDR1 is SGDLS, CDR2 YYNGEE. Trimming cost V 4 bases and J 4 bases; bases outside gene matches: 11. This CDR3 has 16 amino acids. DNA for the CDR3: TGTGCCAGCAGCTCTTCCAGGGGGGATATGGGAAACACCATATATTTT. Translation gives CASSSSRGDMGNTIYF.

This clone occurred once. The gene calls are TRBV5-1 and TRBJ2-5; D gene unclear. The CDR3 is 14 residues long. The V end lost 0 bases, the J end lost 9 bases, and 15 bases lay between the germline ends. Germline CDR1 is SGHRS and CDR2 is YFSETQ. In DNA form, the CDR3 reads TGCGCCAGCAGCTTGGGCCGGATAAGTGCGTCCCAGTACTTC. This gives the protein CASSLGRISASQYF.

The chain carries TRBV7-9 and TRBJ1-2, with unresolved D. This CDR3 is built from 15 residues. The V end lost 4 bases, the J end lost 5 bases, and 17 bases lay between the germline ends. Germline lookup yields CDR1 SEHNR and CDR2 FQNEAQ (reference sequence). CDR3 protein: CASSSFADIGYGYTF. CDR3 nucleotide sequence: TGTGCCAGCAGCTCCTTCGCCGATATCGGGTATGGCTACACCTTC.

The chain uses TRBV4-3 and TRBJ2-7; D possibly corresponds to TRBD1 (6 bases). This CDR3 is 16 amino acids long. V was clipped by 6 bases and J by 3 bases, with 21 bases between them. Germline V gene sequence: CDR1 LGHNA, CDR2 YSLEER. The CDR3 here is CASRSSIQGFGYEQYF. The CDR3 DNA reads as TGCGCCAGCAGAAGTTCCATACAGGGTTTTGGCTACGAGCAGTACTTC.